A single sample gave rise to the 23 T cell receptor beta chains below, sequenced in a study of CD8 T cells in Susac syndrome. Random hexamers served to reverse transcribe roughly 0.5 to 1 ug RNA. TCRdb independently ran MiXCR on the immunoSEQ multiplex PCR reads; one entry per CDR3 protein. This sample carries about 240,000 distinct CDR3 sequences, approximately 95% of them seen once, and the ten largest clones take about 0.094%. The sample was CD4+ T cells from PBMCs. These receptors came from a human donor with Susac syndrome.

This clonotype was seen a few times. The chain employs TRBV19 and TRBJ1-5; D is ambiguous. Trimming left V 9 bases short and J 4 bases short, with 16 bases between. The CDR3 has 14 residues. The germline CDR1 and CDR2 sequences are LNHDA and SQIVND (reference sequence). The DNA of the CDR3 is TGTGCCAGCGTTGACAATTTGTGGAATCAGCCCCAGCATTTT. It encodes CASVDNLWNQPQHF.

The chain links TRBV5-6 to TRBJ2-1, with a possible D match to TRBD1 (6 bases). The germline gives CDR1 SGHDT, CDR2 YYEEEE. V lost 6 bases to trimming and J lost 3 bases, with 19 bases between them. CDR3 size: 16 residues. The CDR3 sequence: CASTPTVGAYYNEQFF. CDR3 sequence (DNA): TGTGCCAGCACCCCGACGGTGGGGGCCTACTACAATGAGCAGTTCTTC.

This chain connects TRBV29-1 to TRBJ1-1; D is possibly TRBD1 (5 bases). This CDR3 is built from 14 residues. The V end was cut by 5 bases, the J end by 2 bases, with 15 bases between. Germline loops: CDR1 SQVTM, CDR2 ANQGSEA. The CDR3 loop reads CSVMRGTGNTEAFF. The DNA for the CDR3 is TGCAGCGTTATGAGGGGTACGGGAAACACTGAAGCTTTCTTT.

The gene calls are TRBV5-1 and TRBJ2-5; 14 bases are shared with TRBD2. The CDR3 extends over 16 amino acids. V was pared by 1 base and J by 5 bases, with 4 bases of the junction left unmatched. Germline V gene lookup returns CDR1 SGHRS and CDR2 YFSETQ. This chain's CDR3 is CASSLNGLAGGETQYF. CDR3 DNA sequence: TGCGCCAGCAGCTTGAACGGACTAGCGGGGGGCGAGACCCAGTACTTC.

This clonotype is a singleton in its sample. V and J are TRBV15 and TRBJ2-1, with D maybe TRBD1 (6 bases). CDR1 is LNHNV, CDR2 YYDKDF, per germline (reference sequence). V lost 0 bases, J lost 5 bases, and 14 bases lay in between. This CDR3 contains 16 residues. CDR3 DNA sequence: TGTGCCACCAGCAGAGACCCAGGGGTGGGAGACAATGAGCAGTTCTTC. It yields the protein CATSRDPGVGDNEQFF.

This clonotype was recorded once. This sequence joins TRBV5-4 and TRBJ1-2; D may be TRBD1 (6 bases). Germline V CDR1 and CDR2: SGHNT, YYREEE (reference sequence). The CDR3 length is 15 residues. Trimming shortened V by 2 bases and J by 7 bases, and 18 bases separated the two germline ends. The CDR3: CASSLGYRDLSGYTF. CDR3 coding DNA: TGTGCCAGCAGCTTAGGATACAGGGATTTGAGTGGCTACACCTTC.

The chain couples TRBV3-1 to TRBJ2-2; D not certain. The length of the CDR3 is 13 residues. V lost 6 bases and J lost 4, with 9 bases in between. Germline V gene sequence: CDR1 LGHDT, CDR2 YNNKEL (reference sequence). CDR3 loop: CASRAKFTGELFF. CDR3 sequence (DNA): TGTGCCAGCAGGGCCAAATTCACCGGGGAGCTGTTTTTT. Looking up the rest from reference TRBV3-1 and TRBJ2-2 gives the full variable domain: DTAVSQTPKYLVTQMGNDKSIKCEQNLGHDTMYWYKQDSKKFLKIMFSYNNKELIINETVPNRFSPKSPDKAHLNLHINSLELGDSAVYFCASRAKFTGELFFGEGSRLTVL.

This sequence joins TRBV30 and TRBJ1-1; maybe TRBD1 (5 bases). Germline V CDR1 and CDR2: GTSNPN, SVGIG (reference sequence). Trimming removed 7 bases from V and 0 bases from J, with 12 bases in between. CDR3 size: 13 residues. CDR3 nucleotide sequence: TGTGCCTCCGGGACGGGCCTGAACACTGAAGCTTTCTTT. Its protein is CASGTGLNTEAFF.

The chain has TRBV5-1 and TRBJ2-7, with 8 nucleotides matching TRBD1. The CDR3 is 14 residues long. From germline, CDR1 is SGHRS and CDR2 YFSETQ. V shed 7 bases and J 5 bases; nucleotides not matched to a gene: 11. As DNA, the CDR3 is TGCGCCAGCTTGCCCGGGACAGGAGGGAACGAGCAGTACTTC. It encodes CASLPGTGGNEQYF. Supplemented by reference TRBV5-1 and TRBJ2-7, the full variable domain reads KAGVTQTPRYLIKTRGQQVTLSCSPISGHRSVSWYQQTPGQGLQFLFEYFSETQRNKGNFPGRFSGRQFSNSRSEMNVSTLELGDSALYLCASLPGTGGNEQYFGPGTRLTVT.

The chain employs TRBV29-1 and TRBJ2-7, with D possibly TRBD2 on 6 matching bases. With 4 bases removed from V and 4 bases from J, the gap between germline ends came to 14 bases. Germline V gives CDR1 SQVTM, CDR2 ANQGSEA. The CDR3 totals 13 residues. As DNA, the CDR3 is TGCAGCGTTGGCCGTCAGGAGGGATACGAGCAGTACTTC. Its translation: CSVGRQEGYEQYF.

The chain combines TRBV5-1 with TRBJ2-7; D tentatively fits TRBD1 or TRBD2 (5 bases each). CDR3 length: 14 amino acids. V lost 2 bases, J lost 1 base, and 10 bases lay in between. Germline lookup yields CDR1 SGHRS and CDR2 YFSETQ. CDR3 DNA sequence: TGCGCCAGCAGCTTTTGGGACCAATCCTACGAGCAGTACTTC. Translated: CASSFWDQSYEQYF.

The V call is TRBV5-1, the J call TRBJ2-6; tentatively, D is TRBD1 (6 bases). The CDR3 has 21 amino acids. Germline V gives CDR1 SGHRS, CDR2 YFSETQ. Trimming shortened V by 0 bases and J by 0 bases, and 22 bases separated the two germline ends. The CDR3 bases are TGCGCCAGCAGCTTGGCTCGGGCCGAACAGGGCTTCAGCTCTGGGGCCAACGTCCTGACTTTC. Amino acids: CASSLARAEQGFSSGANVLTF.

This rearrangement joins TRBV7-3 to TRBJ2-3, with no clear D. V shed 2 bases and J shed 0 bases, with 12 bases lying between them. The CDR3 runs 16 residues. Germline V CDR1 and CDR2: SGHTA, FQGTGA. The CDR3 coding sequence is TGTGCCAGCAGCTTACGTCAGGCAGCTAGCACAGATACGCAGTATTTT. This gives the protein CASSLRQAASTDTQYF.

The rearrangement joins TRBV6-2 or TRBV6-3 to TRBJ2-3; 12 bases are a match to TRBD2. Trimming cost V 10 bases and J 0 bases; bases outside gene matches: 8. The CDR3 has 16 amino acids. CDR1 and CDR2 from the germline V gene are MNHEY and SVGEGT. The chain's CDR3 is CATALAGGTSTDTQYF. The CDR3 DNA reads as TGTGCCACCGCACTAGCGGGAGGCACTAGCACAGATACGCAGTATTTT.

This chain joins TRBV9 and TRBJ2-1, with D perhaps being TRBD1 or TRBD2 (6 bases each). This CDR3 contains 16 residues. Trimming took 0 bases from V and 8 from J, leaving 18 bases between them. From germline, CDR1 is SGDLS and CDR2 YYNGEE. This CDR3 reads CASSVVPGASGHEQFF. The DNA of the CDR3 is TGTGCCAGCAGCGTAGTCCCGGGGGCCAGTGGACATGAGCAGTTCTTC.

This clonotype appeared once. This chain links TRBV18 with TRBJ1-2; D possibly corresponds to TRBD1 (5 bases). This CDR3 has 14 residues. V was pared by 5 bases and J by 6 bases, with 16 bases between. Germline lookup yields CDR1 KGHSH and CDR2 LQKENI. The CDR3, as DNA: TGTGCCAGCTCAACTAGAGACAGAGCGCATGGCTACACCTTC. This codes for CASSTRDRAHGYTF. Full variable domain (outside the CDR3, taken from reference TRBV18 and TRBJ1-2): NAGVMQNPRHLVRRRGQEARLRCSPMKGHSHVYWYRQLPEEGLKFMVYLQKENIIDESGMPKERFSAEFPKEGPSILRIQQVVRGDSAAYFCASSTRDRAHGYTFGSGTRLTVV.

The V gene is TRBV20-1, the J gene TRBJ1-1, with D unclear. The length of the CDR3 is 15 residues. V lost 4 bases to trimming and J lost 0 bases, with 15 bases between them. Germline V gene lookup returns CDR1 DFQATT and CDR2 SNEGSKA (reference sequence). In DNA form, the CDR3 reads TGCAGTGCTACAGACCCGGGAACCCTGAACACTGAAGCTTTCTTT. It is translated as CSATDPGTLNTEAFF.

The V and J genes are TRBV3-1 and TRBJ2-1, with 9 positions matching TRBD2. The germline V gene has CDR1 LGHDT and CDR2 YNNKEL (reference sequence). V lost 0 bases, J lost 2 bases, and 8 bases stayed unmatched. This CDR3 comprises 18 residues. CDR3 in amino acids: CASSQDLAGAVTYNEQFF. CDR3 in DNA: TGTGCCAGCAGCCAAGATTTAGCGGGAGCAGTAACCTACAATGAGCAGTTCTTC.

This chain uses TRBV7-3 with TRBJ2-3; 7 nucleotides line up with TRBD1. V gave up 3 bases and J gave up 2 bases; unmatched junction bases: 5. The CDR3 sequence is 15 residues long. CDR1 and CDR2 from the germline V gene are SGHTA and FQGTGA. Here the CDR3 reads CASSFAGTVTDTQYF. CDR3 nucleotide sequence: TGTGCCAGCAGCTTCGCCGGGACAGTCACAGATACGCAGTATTTT.

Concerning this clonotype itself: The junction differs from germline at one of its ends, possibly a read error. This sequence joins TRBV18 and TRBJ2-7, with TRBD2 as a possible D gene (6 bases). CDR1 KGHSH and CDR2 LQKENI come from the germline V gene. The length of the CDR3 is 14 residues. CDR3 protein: CASSPGTASHEQYF. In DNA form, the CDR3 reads TGTGCCAGCTCACCAGGGACTGCCTCCCACGAGCAGTACTTC.

The CDR3 DNA reads as TGTGCCAGCAGCCAAAGGGCGGGACGTTTGAGCTCCTACAATGAGCAGTTCTTC. Encoded protein: CASSQRAGRLSSYNEQFF. The gene calls are TRBV3-1 and TRBJ2-1, with a tentative D call TRBD2 (6 bases). CDR3 size: 18 residues. V lost 2 bases and J lost 0, with 17 bases in between. The germline CDR1 and CDR2 sequences are LGHDT and YNNKEL (reference sequence).

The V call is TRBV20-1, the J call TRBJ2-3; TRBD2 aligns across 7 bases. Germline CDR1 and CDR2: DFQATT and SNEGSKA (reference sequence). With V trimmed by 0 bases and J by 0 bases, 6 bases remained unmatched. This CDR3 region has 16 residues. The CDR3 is CSARDWGSGSTDTQYF. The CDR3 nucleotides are TGCAGTGCTAGAGATTGGGGTAGCGGGAGCACAGATACGCAGTATTTT.

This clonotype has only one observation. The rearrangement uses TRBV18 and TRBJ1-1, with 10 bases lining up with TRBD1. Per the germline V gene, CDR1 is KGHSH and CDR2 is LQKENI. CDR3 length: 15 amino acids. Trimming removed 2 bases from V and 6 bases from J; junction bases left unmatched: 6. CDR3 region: CASSPFPTGGSEAFF. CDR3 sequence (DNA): TGTGCCAGCTCACCATTCCCGACAGGGGGCTCTGAAGCTTTCTTT.